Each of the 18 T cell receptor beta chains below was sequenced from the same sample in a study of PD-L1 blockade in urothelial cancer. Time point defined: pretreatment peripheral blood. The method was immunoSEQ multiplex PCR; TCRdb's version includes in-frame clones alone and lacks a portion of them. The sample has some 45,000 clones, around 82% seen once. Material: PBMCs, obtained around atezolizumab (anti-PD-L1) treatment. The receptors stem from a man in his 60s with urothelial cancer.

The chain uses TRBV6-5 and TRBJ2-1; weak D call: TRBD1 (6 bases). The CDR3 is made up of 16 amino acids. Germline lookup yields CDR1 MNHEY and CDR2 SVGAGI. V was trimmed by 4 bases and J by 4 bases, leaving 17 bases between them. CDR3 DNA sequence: TGTGCCAGCAGTTCAACGATCGACAGGAGATACAATGAGCAGTTCTTC. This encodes CASSSTIDRRYNEQFF.

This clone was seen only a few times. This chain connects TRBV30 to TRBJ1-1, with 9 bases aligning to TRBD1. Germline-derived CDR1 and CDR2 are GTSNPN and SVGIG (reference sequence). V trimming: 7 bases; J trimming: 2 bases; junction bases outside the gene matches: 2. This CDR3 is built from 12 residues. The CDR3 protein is CAFTGGNTEAFF. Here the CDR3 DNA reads TGTGCCTTTACAGGGGGCAACACTGAAGCTTTCTTT. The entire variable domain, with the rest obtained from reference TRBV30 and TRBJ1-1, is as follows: SQTIHQWPATLVQPVGSPLSLECTVEGTSNPNLYWYRQAAGRGLQLLFYSVGIGQISSEVPQNLSASRPQDRQFILSSKKLLLSDSGFYLCAFTGGNTEAFFGQGTRLTVV.

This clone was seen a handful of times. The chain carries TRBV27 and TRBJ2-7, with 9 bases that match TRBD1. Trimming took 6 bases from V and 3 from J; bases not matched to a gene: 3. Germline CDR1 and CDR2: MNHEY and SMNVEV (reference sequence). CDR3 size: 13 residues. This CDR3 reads CASRRTGDYEQYF. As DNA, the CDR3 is TGTGCCAGCAGGAGGACAGGGGACTACGAGCAGTACTTC.

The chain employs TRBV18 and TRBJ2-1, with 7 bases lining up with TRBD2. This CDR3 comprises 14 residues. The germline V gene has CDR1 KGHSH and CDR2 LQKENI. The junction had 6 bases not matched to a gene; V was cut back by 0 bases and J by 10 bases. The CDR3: CASSPPGLPMEQFF. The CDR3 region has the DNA TGTGCCAGCTCACCACCGGGACTACCAATGGAGCAGTTCTTC.

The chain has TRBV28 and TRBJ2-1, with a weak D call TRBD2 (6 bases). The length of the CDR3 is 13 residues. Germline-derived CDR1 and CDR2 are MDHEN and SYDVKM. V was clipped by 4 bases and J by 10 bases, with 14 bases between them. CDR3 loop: CASSWGTSNEQFF. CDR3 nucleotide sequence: TGTGCCAGCAGTTGGGGGACTTCCAACGAGCAGTTCTTC.

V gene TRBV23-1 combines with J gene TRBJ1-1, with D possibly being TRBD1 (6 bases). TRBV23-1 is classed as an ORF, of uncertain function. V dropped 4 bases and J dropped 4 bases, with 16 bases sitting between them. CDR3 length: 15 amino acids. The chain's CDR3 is CASSPPRAGATEAFF. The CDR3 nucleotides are TGCGCCAGCAGTCCCCCAAGGGCAGGGGCCACTGAAGCTTTCTTT.

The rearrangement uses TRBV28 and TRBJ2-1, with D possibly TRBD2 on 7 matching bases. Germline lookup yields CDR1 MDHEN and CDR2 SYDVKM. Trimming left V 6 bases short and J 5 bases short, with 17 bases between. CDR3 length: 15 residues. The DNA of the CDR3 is TGTGCCAGCAGCCCCGTCGGGGGGCGCAACAATGAGCAGTTCTTC. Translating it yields CASSPVGGRNNEQFF.

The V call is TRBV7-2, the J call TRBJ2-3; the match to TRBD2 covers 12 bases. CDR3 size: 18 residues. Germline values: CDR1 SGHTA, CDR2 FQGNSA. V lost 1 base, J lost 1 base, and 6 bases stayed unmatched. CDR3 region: CASSLVLAGGPGTDTQYF. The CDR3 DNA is TGTGCCAGCAGCTTAGTGCTAGCGGGGGGGCCGGGCACAGATACGCAGTATTTT.

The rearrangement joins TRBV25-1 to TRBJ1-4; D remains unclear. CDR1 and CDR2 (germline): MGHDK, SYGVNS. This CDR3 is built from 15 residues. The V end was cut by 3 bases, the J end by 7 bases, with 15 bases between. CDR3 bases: TGTGCCAGCAGTGACGATCTCGCGAGAGGTGAAAAACTGTTTTTT. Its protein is CASSDDLARGEKLFF.

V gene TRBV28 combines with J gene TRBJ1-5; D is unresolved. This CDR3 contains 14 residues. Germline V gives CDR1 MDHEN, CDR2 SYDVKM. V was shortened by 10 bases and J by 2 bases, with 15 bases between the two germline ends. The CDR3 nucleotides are TGTGCCATCCTAGGGAGGGCGCGCAATCAGCCCCAGCATTTT. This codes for CAILGRARNQPQHF.

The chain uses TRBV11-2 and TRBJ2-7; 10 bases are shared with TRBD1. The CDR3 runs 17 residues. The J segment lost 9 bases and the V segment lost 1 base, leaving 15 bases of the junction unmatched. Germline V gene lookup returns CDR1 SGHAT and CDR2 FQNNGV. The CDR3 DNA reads TGTGCCAGCAGCTTAGGACCGGGCGGGACAGGGGTTATAAGGCAGTACTTC. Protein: CASSLGPGGTGVIRQYF.

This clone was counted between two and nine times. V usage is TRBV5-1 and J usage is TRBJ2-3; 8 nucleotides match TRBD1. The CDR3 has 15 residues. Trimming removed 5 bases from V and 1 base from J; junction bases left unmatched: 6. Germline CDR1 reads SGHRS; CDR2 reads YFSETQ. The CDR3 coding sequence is TGCGCCAGCAGTCAGTGGGGACAGGGCACAGATACGCAGTATTTT. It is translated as CASSQWGQGTDTQYF.

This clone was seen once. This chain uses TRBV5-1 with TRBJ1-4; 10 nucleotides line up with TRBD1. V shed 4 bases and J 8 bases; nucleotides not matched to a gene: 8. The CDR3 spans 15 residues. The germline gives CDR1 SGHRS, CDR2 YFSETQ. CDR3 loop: CASSPGTGAGEKLFF. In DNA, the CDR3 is TGCGCCAGCAGCCCCGGGACAGGGGCGGGAGAAAAACTGTTTTTT.

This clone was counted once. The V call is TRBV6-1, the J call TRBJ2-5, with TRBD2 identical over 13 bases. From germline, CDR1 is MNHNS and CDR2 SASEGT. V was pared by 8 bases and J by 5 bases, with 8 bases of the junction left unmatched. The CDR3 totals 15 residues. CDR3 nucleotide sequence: TGTGCCAGCCGAAGACTAGCGGGGGGAAGTGAGACCCAGTACTTC. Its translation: CASRRLAGGSETQYF.

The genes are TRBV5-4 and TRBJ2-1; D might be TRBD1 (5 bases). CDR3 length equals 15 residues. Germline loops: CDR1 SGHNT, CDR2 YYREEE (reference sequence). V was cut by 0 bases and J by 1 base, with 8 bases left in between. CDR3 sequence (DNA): TGTGCCAGCAGCTTGGTAGGGGCTTCCTACAATGAGCAGTTCTTC. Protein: CASSLVGASYNEQFF. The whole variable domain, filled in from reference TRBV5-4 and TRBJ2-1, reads ETGVTQSPTHLIKTRGQQVTLRCSSQSGHNTVSWYQQALGQGPQFIFQYYREEENGRGNFPPRFSGLQFPNYSSELNVNALELDDSALYLCASSLVGASYNEQFFGPGTRLTVL.

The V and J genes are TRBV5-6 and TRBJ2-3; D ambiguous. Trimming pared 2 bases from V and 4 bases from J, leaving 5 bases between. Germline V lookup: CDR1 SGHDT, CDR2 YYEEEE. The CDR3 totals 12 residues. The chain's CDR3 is CASSFQADTQYF. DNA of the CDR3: TGTGCCAGCAGCTTCCAGGCAGATACGCAGTATTTT. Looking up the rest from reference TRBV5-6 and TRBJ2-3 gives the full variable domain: DAGVTQSPTHLIKTRGQQVTLRCSPKSGHDTVSWYQQALGQGPQFIFQYYEEEERQRGNFPDRFSGHQFPNYSSELNVNALLLGDSALYLCASSFQADTQYFGPGTRLTVL.

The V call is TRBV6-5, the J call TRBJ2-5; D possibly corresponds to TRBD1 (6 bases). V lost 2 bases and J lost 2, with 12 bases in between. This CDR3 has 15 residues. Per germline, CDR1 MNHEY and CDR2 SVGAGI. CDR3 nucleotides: TGTGCCAGCAGTTACGACAGGCGAGTACAAGAGACCCAGTACTTC. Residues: CASSYDRRVQETQYF.

The CDR3 sequence: CASSFGQGYETQYF. In DNA, the CDR3 is TGCGCCAGCAGCTTCGGTCAGGGGTACGAGACCCAGTACTTC. The chain couples TRBV5-1 to TRBJ2-5; D might be TRBD1 (6 bases). Trimming removed 2 bases at V and 5 bases at J, with 13 bases between. This CDR3 comprises 14 residues. Germline V gene sequence: CDR1 SGHRS, CDR2 YFSETQ. Combining the CDR3 with reference TRBV5-1 and TRBJ2-5 gives the whole variable domain KAGVTQTPRYLIKTRGQQVTLSCSPISGHRSVSWYQQTPGQGLQFLFEYFSETQRNKGNFPGRFSGRQFSNSRSEMNVSTLELGDSALYLCASSFGQGYETQYFGPGTRLLVL.